One and the same sample provided the 10 T cell receptor beta chains below, sequenced in a study of identical twins. TCRdb fed the 5' RACE reads into MiXCR, producing one record per CDR3 protein. The top ten clones hold about 0.25% of a sample with about 1.7 million distinct CDR3 sequences, roughly 35% of them seen once. The sequenced material came from cord blood. The receptors were sampled from a newborn girl in good health.

This clonotype was counted a few times. This sequence joins TRBV7-9 and TRBJ2-3; either TRBD1 or TRBD2 may supply D (5 bases each). V dropped 7 bases and J dropped 4 bases, with 15 bases sitting between them. The germline gives CDR1 SEHNR, CDR2 FQNEAQ (reference sequence). The CDR3 is made up of 14 amino acids. The CDR3 DNA follows: TGTGCCAGCACCCCACTAGACAGTGCAGATACGCAGTATTTT. Protein: CASTPLDSADTQYF.

The table lists this clonotype with a few counts. V usage is TRBV7-2 and J usage is TRBJ2-1; 7 bases line up with TRBD2. The J call is in doubt because the DNA end fits TRBJ2-7 better. Germline values: CDR1 SGHTA, CDR2 FQGNSA. This CDR3 contains 16 residues. The CDR3 nucleotides read TGTGCCAGCAGCTTATTCGGCGGGGGAGCTTACAATGAGCAGTACTTC. It yields the protein CASSLFGGGAYNEQYF.

Details on this clonotype: A clone one base away is much larger, so this may be a read error. The chain recombines TRBV4-2 with TRBJ1-6; TRBD1 might be the D (5 bases). The V end was cut by 3 bases, the J end by 8 bases, with 17 bases between. The CDR3 has 16 amino acids. Germline loops: CDR1 LGHNA, CDR2 YNFKEQ. This CDR3 is CASSHQQEEDDSPLHF. Written as DNA, the CDR3 is TGTGCCAGCAGCCATCAACAGGAAGAGGATGATTCACCCCTCCACTTT.

The chain employs TRBV28 and TRBJ2-5, with 7 bases lining up with TRBD1. The CDR3 sequence is 14 residues long. J gave up 11 bases and V 4 bases, and 13 bases lay outside the gene matches. The germline CDR1 and CDR2 sequences are MDHEN and SYDVKM. This CDR3 is CASSSPGGISEQYF. The CDR3 DNA reads TGTGCCAGCAGTTCCCCAGGGGGAATTAGTGAGCAGTACTTC.

CDR3 residues: CASSQLAHAAQETQYF. For the CDR3, the DNA is TGCGCCAGCAGCCAATTAGCCCATGCAGCCCAAGAGACCCAGTACTTC. V and J are TRBV4-1 and TRBJ2-5, with D unresolved. The germline CDR1 and CDR2 sequences are MGHRA and YSYEKL. V was trimmed by 2 bases and J by 1 base, leaving 14 bases between them. The CDR3 has 16 residues.

This clonotype has just one count. The rearrangement uses TRBV6-1 and TRBJ1-1; a weak D match, TRBD1 (5 bases). The CDR3 length is 15 residues. CDR1 and CDR2 (germline): MNHNS, SASEGT. The ends were cut back, 1 base at V and 4 bases at J, with 13 bases in the middle. The CDR3 DNA reads as TGTGCCAGCAGTGAAGGAGGATGGGGGATCACTGAAGCTTTCTTT. Translating gives CASSEGGWGITEAFF.

This clonotype was recorded only once. This may arise from a read error, as a much more abundant clone is one base away. The chain links TRBV12-3 or TRBV12-4 to TRBJ2-1; unclear D gene. CDR3 length: 13 residues. The ends were cut back, 1 base at V and 12 bases at J, with 13 bases in the middle. The CDR3 reads CASSLVFEAGQFF. In nucleotides, the CDR3 is TGTGCCAGCAGTTTAGTCTTCGAGGCTGGGCAGTTCTTC.

This clonotype has a count of ten or more. The J gene is TRBJ2-5, the V gene TRBV2; tentatively, D is TRBD1 (5 bases). Germline CDR1 SNHLY, CDR2 FYNNEI. The CDR3 loop spans 12 amino acids. With 1 base removed from V and 5 bases from J, the gap between germline ends came to 5 bases. The CDR3 sequence is CASSEEGETQYF. CDR3 coding DNA: TGTGCCAGCAGTGAAGAGGGGGAGACCCAGTACTTC. Full variable domain (rest looked up from reference TRBV2 and TRBJ2-5): EPEVTQTPSHQVTQMGQEVILRCVPISNHLYFYWYRQILGQKVEFLVSFYNNEISEKSEIFDDQFSVERPDGSNFTLKIRSTKLEDSAMYFCASSEEGETQYFGPGTRLLVL.

The chain is built from TRBV2 and TRBJ2-1; 13 bases map to TRBD2. V lost 7 bases, J lost 8 bases, and 5 bases stayed unmatched. CDR1 SNHLY and CDR2 FYNNEI come from the germline V gene. This CDR3 spans 14 amino acids. CDR3 bases: TGTGCCAGCACGAGGACTAGCGGGAGCGATGAGCAGTTCTTC. Amino acids: CASTRTSGSDEQFF.

The rearrangement joins TRBV7-2 to TRBJ2-3; 10 positions match TRBD2. The germline gives CDR1 SGHTA, CDR2 FQGNSA. V dropped 0 bases and J dropped 1; count of bases not matched to a gene: 4. This CDR3 region has 17 residues. The CDR3: CASSLAFGLAGTDTQYF. Here the CDR3 DNA reads TGTGCCAGCAGCTTAGCGTTTGGACTAGCGGGCACAGATACGCAGTATTTT.